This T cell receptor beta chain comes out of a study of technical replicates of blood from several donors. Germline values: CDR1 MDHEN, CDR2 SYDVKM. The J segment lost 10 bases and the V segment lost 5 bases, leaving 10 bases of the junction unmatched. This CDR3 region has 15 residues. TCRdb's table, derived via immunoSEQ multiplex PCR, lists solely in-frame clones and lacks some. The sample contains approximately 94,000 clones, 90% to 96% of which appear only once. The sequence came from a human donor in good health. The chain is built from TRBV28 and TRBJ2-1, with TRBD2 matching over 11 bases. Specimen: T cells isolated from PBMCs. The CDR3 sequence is CASSALAGGPGEQFF. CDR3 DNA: TGTGCCAGCAGTGCTTTAGCGGGAGGGCCCGGGGAGCAGTTCTTC.